This TCR beta chain was recovered during a study of CD8+CD57+ T cells in acquired aplastic anemia. Overall study context: Where healthy donors were concerned, CD4+ cells averaged approximately 11 million reads. Study conclusions and caveats: The same twenty-nine CD8+ CDR3 sequences occurred in patients and in controls. The study found no significant CD8+ Simpson's diversity difference between patients and controls.

Details on this clonotype: Its antigen is unknown.

CDR1 and CDR2 (germline): SGDLS, YYNGEE. This CDR3 is 17 amino acids long. The junction had 15 bases not matched to a gene; V was cut back by 4 bases and J by 6 bases. The TCR beta profiling, which covered VDJ combination and CDR3 sequence, was carried out using genomic DNA as the template. Each CDR3 protein is one row after TCRdb ran MiXCR on the reads. The profile shows 150,000 to 200,000 distinct CDR3 sequences, about half of them singletons. The source of this sequence is a human donor in good health. The sample consisted of sorted CD4+, CD8+, or CD8+CD57+ T cells (not recorded which) from PBMCs. This chain links TRBV9 with TRBJ2-3; 9 bases fit TRBD2. CDR3 protein: CASSLFGGRARGDTQYF. DNA for the CDR3: TGTGCCAGCAGCTTATTCGGCGGGAGGGCCCGTGGGGATACGCAGTATTTT. Variable domain in full (rest from reference TRBV9 and TRBJ2-3): DSGVTQTPKHLITATGQRVTLRCSPRSGDLSVYWYQQSLDQGLQFLIQYYNGEERAKGNILERFSAQQFPDLHSELNLSSLELGDSALYFCASSLFGGRARGDTQYFGPGTRLTVL.